This T cell receptor beta chain emerged from a study of cytomegalovirus exposure and HLA in healthy donors. General observations from the study: Later analysis revealed greater clonal expansion in HLA-associated TCR beta chains than in equally common others.

Note on this clone: Its antigen remains unidentified.

In the PCR, 60 Vbeta and 13 Jbeta primers were used. TCRdb's table, derived via immunoSEQ multiplex PCR, lists solely in-frame clones and lacks some. The sample lists 120,000 to 150,000 clones, about 85% occurring once. Germline CDR1 and CDR2: LNHDA and SQIVND (reference sequence). CDR3 length: 15 residues. V trimming: 9 bases; J trimming: 6 bases; junction bases outside the gene matches: 11. The source is a boy aged 2 to 10 in good health and CMV-seronegative. The chain recombines TRBV19 with TRBJ1-4, with 9 bases aligning to TRBD1. The sample taken for sequencing was PBMCs. The CDR3 DNA sequence: TGTGCCAGGGGCAAAAGGGACAGGGCTGATGAAAAACTGTTTTTT. This gives the protein CARGKRDRADEKLFF.